This T cell receptor beta chain was identified during a study of identical twins. This clonotype was counted only a few times. From the 5' RACE reads, TCRdb called clonotypes with MiXCR, one entry per CDR3 protein. The sample records some 500,000 distinct CDR3 sequences, approximately 15% being singletons. The CDR3 length is 12 residues. Germline assignment: CDR1 LGHDT and CDR2 YNNKEL (reference sequence). V dropped 0 bases and J dropped 4 bases, with 4 bases sitting between them. The sample was also reused in another study, on yellow fever vaccine responses in identical twins. That source reports: Vaccine T cell responses of twins reportedly seemed partly convergent and partly personalized.

The sequence came from a woman younger than 35 in good health. The rearrangement links TRBV3-1 to TRBJ2-7, with D unresolved. Sequenced sample: CD4+ T cells sorted from blood. The CDR3 protein is CASSQDIYEQYF. For the CDR3, the DNA is TGTGCCAGCAGCCAAGATATATACGAGCAGTACTTC.